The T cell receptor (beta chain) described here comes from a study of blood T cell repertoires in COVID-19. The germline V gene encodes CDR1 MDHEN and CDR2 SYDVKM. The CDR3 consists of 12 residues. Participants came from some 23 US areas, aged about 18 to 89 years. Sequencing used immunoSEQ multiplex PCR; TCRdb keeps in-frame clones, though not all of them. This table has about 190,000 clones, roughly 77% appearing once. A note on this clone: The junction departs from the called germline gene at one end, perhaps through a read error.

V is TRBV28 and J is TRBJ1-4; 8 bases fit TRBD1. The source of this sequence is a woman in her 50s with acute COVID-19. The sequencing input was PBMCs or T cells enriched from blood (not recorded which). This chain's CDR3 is CASSLNRGQALF. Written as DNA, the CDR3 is TGTGCCAGCAGCCTCAACCGGGGACAGGCTCTTTTT.